This TCR beta chain was sequenced during a study of blood T cell repertoires in COVID-19. About the research overall: Italy, Spain and the United States were the sources of the convalescent and acute COVID-19 samples.

Measured with immunoSEQ multiplex PCR; TCRdb has only the in-frame clones, and not every one. The data hold around 200,000 clones, with approximately 90% observed a single time. The CDR3 length is 17 residues. V was trimmed by 5 bases and J by 0 bases, leaving 19 bases between them. Germline V lookup: CDR1 MNHEY, CDR2 SMNVEV (reference sequence). This rearrangement joins TRBV27 to TRBJ1-1, with D hard to call. Sequenced input: peripheral blood. The receptor was isolated from a man in his forties or fifties with acute or convalescent COVID-19. CDR3 in amino acids: CASSPWRGASLNTEAFF. The DNA of the CDR3 is TGTGCCAGCAGTCCCTGGCGGGGAGCGTCCTTGAACACTGAAGCTTTCTTT.